Shown below are 4 T cell receptor beta chains from a single sample sequenced in a study of type 1 regulatory T cells (dated by TCRdb to about 2021). Sequenced using an Illumina MiSeq. TCRdb trimmed public reads at Q25 via fastp, called clones via MiXCR and kept in-frame beta chains. Every distinct CDR3 protein forms one entry, paired with its most common genes and DNA. Recorded for this sample are over 55,000 distinct CDR3 sequences; just under 50% of them occurred a single time. The biggest ten clones account for about 2% of the sample. These receptors are not linked to any known antigen. Sequences were obtained from cultured non-Tr1 T cells, either the whole culture or a sorted T cell fraction (not recorded which). The intended sense of this specimen's cell subset or site label: non-Tr1 population from the T-allo10 product. These receptors all come from a human donor in good health.

This clonotype was detected ten times or more. The J gene is TRBJ1-1, the V gene TRBV3-1; D not resolved. Trimming removed 0 bases at V and 8 bases at J, with 10 bases between. Per germline, CDR1 LGHDT and CDR2 YNNKEL (reference sequence). This CDR3 is 13 amino acids long. The DNA for the CDR3 is TGTGCCAGCAGCCAAGACATGGGCGGCGAAGCTTTCTTT. Translated: CASSQDMGGEAFF.

J is TRBJ2-7 and V is TRBV20-1; D is unclear. Trimming removed 0 bases from V and 4 bases from J, with 19 bases in between. The CDR3 length is 16 residues. Germline CDR1 reads DFQATT; CDR2 reads SNEGSKA (reference sequence). The CDR3 region is CSARDQVGERLYEQYF. The CDR3 region has the DNA TGCAGTGCTAGAGATCAGGTTGGTGAGAGGCTTTACGAGCAGTACTTC.

This chain joins TRBV5-1 and TRBJ1-1, with D possibly TRBD1 on 6 matching bases. CDR1 SGHRS and CDR2 YFSETQ come from the germline V gene. Trimming removed 4 bases from V and 6 bases from J, with 10 bases in between. This CDR3 contains 12 residues. In nucleotides, the CDR3 is TGCGCCAGCAGCCGGCGGGGGCCTGAAGCTTTCTTT. Residues: CASSRRGPEAFF.

DNA for the CDR3: TGTGCCAGCAGCCCAACAGGGGGCAGAACTAATGAAAAACTGTTTTTT. The encoded protein is CASSPTGGRTNEKLFF. This chain links TRBV7-2 with TRBJ1-4; 9 nucleotides line up with TRBD1. The germline V gene encodes CDR1 SGHTA and CDR2 FQGNSA. V lost 5 bases, J lost 1 base, and 5 bases stayed unmatched. This CDR3 is 16 amino acids long.